The 26 T cell receptor beta chains reported below all come from one sample, sequenced in a study of shared clonotypes between healthy human individuals. Clones were sequenced by immunoSEQ multiplex PCR, and TCRdb holds only the in-frame ones, with some missing. The sample contains fewer than 3 million clones, about 90% of which appear only once. The specimen was naive CD4+ T cells from PBMCs. Subset: CD45RA+ positively selected. The receptors shown here come from a young man in good health. Some clones in this sample may be carry-over from other donors' samples.

This chain joins TRBV5-1 and TRBJ2-7, with TRBD2 matching 11 bases. V lost 3 bases and J lost 0; bases outside the gene matches: 5. Germline assignment: CDR1 SGHRS and CDR2 YFSETQ. This CDR3 has 16 residues. The CDR3 sequence: CASSSTSGVSSYEQYF. DNA of the CDR3: TGCGCCAGCAGCTCGACTAGCGGGGTAAGCTCCTACGAGCAGTACTTC.

A word on this clone: The sample has other DNA sequences that encode this CDR3 too. The chain combines TRBV20-1 with TRBJ2-7; the D is unclear. Between the trimmed V and J ends, which lost 0 bases and 4 bases, there was a span of 4 bases. The V gene's germline CDR1 is DFQATT and CDR2 SNEGSKA (reference sequence). This CDR3 has 11 residues. CDR3 in amino acids: CSARDKYEQYF. The DNA of the CDR3 is TGCAGTGCTAGAGACAAATACGAGCAGTACTTC.

The V gene is TRBV5-4, the J gene TRBJ2-3; D not resolved. The CDR3 is 15 amino acids. Trimming removed 1 base from V and 3 bases from J, with 12 bases in between. Germline values: CDR1 SGHNT, CDR2 YYREEE (reference sequence). This CDR3 is CASSLLPIRTDTQYF. The CDR3 DNA sequence: TGTGCCAGCAGCTTGCTTCCGATTAGGACAGATACGCAGTATTTT. The full variable domain, in which reference TRBV5-4 and TRBJ2-3 provide the parts outside the CDR3, is ETGVTQSPTHLIKTRGQQVTLRCSSQSGHNTVSWYQQALGQGPQFIFQYYREEENGRGNFPPRFSGLQFPNYSSELNVNALELDDSALYLCASSLLPIRTDTQYFGPGTRLTVL.

As to this clone: Other DNA sequences in the sample encode the same CDR3. This sequence joins TRBV5-1 and TRBJ2-3; TRBD2 agrees at 15 bases. The germline V gene encodes CDR1 SGHRS and CDR2 YFSETQ. The CDR3 is made up of 17 amino acids. V lost 3 bases to trimming and J lost 4 bases; unmatched junction nucleotides: 6. CDR3 sequence: CASSSGTSGRRADTQYF. CDR3 coding DNA: TGCGCCAGCAGCTCTGGGACTAGCGGGAGGAGGGCAGATACGCAGTATTTT.

The rearrangement uses TRBV6-1 and TRBJ2-1; 7 bases are a match to TRBD2. CDR3 length: 15 residues. V gave up 10 bases and J gave up 0 bases; unmatched junction bases: 9. Germline V gene sequence: CDR1 MNHNS, CDR2 SASEGT. CDR3 nucleotides: TGTGCCACCCAAGCGGGAAGGGGCTCCTACAATGAGCAGTTCTTC. Translating gives CATQAGRGSYNEQFF.

The rearrangement links TRBV5-4 to TRBJ2-3; possibly TRBD2 for D (6 bases). Germline values: CDR1 SGHNT, CDR2 YYREEE (reference sequence). The CDR3 covers 14 residues. Between the trimmed V and J ends, which lost 4 bases and 6 bases, there was a span of 15 bases. The CDR3: CASSGNRGGDTQYF. The CDR3 DNA reads as TGTGCCAGCAGCGGTAACCGGGGAGGCGATACGCAGTATTTT.

The chain couples TRBV29-1 to TRBJ2-5; TRBD1 aligns across 7 bases. Germline trimming cut 7 bases from V and 3 bases from J; bases unmatched to any gene: 5. The CDR3 covers 12 residues. The germline CDR1 and CDR2 sequences are SQVTM and ANQGSEA. The CDR3 protein is CSGNRGKETQYF. As DNA, the CDR3 is TGCAGCGGAAACAGGGGTAAAGAGACCCAGTACTTC. The entire variable domain, with the rest obtained from reference TRBV29-1 and TRBJ2-5, is as follows: SAVISQKPSRDICQRGTSLTIQCQVDSQVTMMFWYRQQPGQSLTLIATANQGSEATYESGFVIDKFPISRPNLTFSTLTVSNMSPEDSSIYLCSGNRGKETQYFGPGTRLLVL.

This chain connects TRBV29-1 to TRBJ2-5; TRBD1 might be the D (6 bases). CDR3 length: 17 amino acids. Trimming removed 2 bases from V and 5 bases from J, with 24 bases in between. The germline V gene encodes CDR1 SQVTM and CDR2 ANQGSEA. CDR3 nucleotide sequence: TGCAGCGTTGAACCATCGATTCTCAGTCAGGGGAAGGAGACCCAGTACTTC. As protein: CSVEPSILSQGKETQYF.

V and J are TRBV4-2 and TRBJ2-3, with D unclear. Germline V lookup: CDR1 LGHNA, CDR2 YNFKEQ. V was trimmed by 4 bases and J by 4 bases, leaving 9 bases between them. This CDR3 region has 13 residues. CDR3 residues: CASSPLMADTQYF. The CDR3 region has the DNA TGTGCCAGCAGCCCCCTAATGGCAGATACGCAGTATTTT.

V and J are TRBV28 and TRBJ1-2; D is unresolved. CDR3 size: 16 residues. Germline V gene data show CDR1 as MDHEN and CDR2 as SYDVKM. Deletions cut 3 bases from V and 5 bases from J, with 19 bases between. For the CDR3, the DNA is TGTGCCAGCAGTTTGGTGGCACTCACGACCTTATATGGCTACACCTTC. Amino acids: CASSLVALTTLYGYTF.

A remark on this clone: Other nucleotide sequences in the sample specify the same CDR3. This rearrangement joins TRBV20-1 to TRBJ2-1; D gene unclear. Germline V lookup: CDR1 DFQATT, CDR2 SNEGSKA (reference sequence). CDR3 length: 11 residues. Deletions cut 6 bases from V and 4 bases from J, with 7 bases between. The CDR3 nucleotides read TGCAGTGCACTCAGATACAATGAGCAGTTCTTC. Amino acids: CSALRYNEQFF.

The rearrangement links TRBV2 to TRBJ1-4; 8 bases align to TRBD1. CDR1 is SNHLY, CDR2 FYNNEI, per germline. The ends lost 7 bases at V and 8 bases at J; junction bases unmatched: 6. The CDR3 extends over 13 amino acids. CDR3 in DNA: TGTGCCAGCAAAGACAGGGGAGCGGAAAAACTGTTTTTT. Protein: CASKDRGAEKLFF.

The chain combines TRBV7-9 with TRBJ2-7; D is uncertain. CDR3 size: 15 residues. Germline V gives CDR1 SEHNR, CDR2 FQNEAQ (reference sequence). The V gene lost 5 bases and the J gene lost 3 bases, with 17 bases spanning the gap. This CDR3 reads CASSLGPSHFYEQYF. For the CDR3, the DNA is TGTGCCAGCAGCCTCGGGCCCTCCCACTTCTACGAGCAGTACTTC.

Only a few counts were recorded for this clone. Other nucleotide sequences in the sample specify the same CDR3. The J gene is TRBJ1-3, the V gene TRBV2; D is unclear. This CDR3 is built from 12 residues. Trimming removed 5 bases from V and 1 base from J, with 3 bases in between. Germline V lookup: CDR1 SNHLY, CDR2 FYNNEI. The DNA of the CDR3 is TGTGCCAGCAGTTATTCTGGAAACACCATATATTTT. Translation gives CASSYSGNTIYF.

The chain recombines TRBV6-5 with TRBJ2-5, with TRBD1 as a possible D gene (5 bases). V lost 2 bases and J 7 bases, leaving 14 bases between the germline ends. The CDR3 has 14 amino acids. Germline-derived CDR1 and CDR2 are MNHEY and SVGAGI. CDR3 DNA: TGTGCCAGCAGTTACGAGCGACAGCGAGGGACCCAGTACTTC. This translates into CASSYERQRGTQYF.

This rearrangement joins TRBV7-2 to TRBJ1-5, with 7 nucleotides matching TRBD1. The CDR3 is made up of 15 amino acids. Germline loops: CDR1 SGHTA, CDR2 FQGNSA. V lost 4 bases to trimming and J lost 4 bases; unmatched junction nucleotides: 7. DNA of the CDR3: TGTGCCAGCAGCTCCAACCTACAGGGGAATCAGCCCCAGCATTTT. This encodes CASSSNLQGNQPQHF.

This rearrangement joins TRBV4-3 to TRBJ1-2, with D uncertain. This CDR3 contains 14 residues. Trimming stripped 1 base from V and 9 bases from J, with 15 bases between. Germline CDR1 LGHNA, CDR2 YSLEER. CDR3 DNA: TGCGCCAGCAGCCAAGCTACGCGGGATCAGAGCTACACCTTC. Residues: CASSQATRDQSYTF.

This clone was seen once. This chain uses TRBV27 with TRBJ2-2; 10 nucleotides match TRBD2. Germline CDR1 reads MNHEY; CDR2 reads SMNVEV (reference sequence). The CDR3 totals 16 residues. J was trimmed by 5 bases and V by 4 bases; bases with no gene match: 7. Here the CDR3 reads CASSSLAGVRTGELFF. The CDR3, as DNA: TGTGCCAGCAGTTCCCTAGCGGGAGTTAGGACCGGGGAGCTGTTTTTT.

The V and J genes are TRBV7-2 and TRBJ2-5; TRBD1 matches 9 bases. The germline V gene encodes CDR1 SGHTA and CDR2 FQGNSA. The CDR3 spans 15 residues. V gave up 4 bases and J gave up 4 bases; unmatched junction bases: 7. The CDR3 region has the DNA TGTGCCAGCAGCTCCCTGGGACAGGGAGGAGAGACCCAGTACTTC. Its translation: CASSSLGQGGETQYF.

Worth noting for this clone: Within the sample, other DNA sequences also encode this same CDR3. The chain employs TRBV9 and TRBJ2-5; maybe TRBD1 (6 bases). The CDR3 spans 15 residues. The ends were cut back, 1 base at V and 1 base at J, with 11 bases in the middle. Germline CDR1 and CDR2: SGDLS and YYNGEE. The CDR3 nucleotides read TGTGCCAGCAGCGTATCACAGGGAACCCAAGAGACCCAGTACTTC. Its translation is CASSVSQGTQETQYF.

With respect to this clone: Other DNA sequences within the sample encode an identical CDR3. The chain employs TRBV2 and TRBJ2-7, with 11 positions matching TRBD2. Germline V CDR1 and CDR2: SNHLY, FYNNEI. The ends lost 4 bases at V and 3 bases at J; junction bases unmatched: 2. CDR3 length equals 14 residues. CDR3 sequence: CASSAGTSGYEQYF. CDR3 in DNA: TGTGCCAGCAGTGCCGGGACTAGCGGCTACGAGCAGTACTTC.

The V and J genes are TRBV6-1 and TRBJ1-2, with D perhaps matching TRBD1 (5 bases). Germline lookup yields CDR1 MNHNS and CDR2 SASEGT. The CDR3 totals 12 residues. V was shortened by 4 bases and J by 8 bases, with 11 bases between the two germline ends. The CDR3 spells CASSAWGDGYTF. Written as DNA, the CDR3 is TGTGCCAGCAGTGCCTGGGGGGACGGCTACACCTTC.

On this clone: Additional DNA sequences in this sample encode the identical CDR3. The DNA for the CDR3 is TGTGCCTGGAGTGTGAAAAGCAATCAGCCCCAGCATTTT. It encodes CAWSVKSNQPQHF. The J gene is TRBJ1-5, the V gene TRBV30, with D unclear. The CDR3 contains 13 residues. Germline CDR1 is GTSNPN and CDR2 is SVGIG (reference sequence). V was shortened by 0 bases and J by 1 base, with 4 bases between the two germline ends. The full variable domain, its missing parts supplied by reference TRBV30 and TRBJ1-5, is SQTIHQWPATLVQPVGSPLSLECTVEGTSNPNLYWYRQAAGRGLQLLFYSVGIGQISSEVPQNLSASRPQDRQFILSSKKLLLSDSGFYLCAWSVKSNQPQHFGDGTRLSIL.

The chain is built from TRBV7-9 and TRBJ2-7, with a weak D call TRBD1 (6 bases). The CDR3 extends over 14 amino acids. Per germline, CDR1 SEHNR and CDR2 FQNEAQ (reference sequence). The V end was cut by 2 bases, the J end by 2 bases, with 10 bases between. For the CDR3, the DNA is TGTGCCAGCAGCTTAACTCCAGGGGCCTACGAGCAGTACTTC. Translated, it gives CASSLTPGAYEQYF.

The V gene is TRBV4-2, the J gene TRBJ2-3, with D possibly TRBD2 on 6 matching bases. The germline V gene has CDR1 LGHNA and CDR2 YNFKEQ. V gave up 2 bases and J gave up 1 base, with 13 bases separating them. CDR3 length equals 16 residues. The CDR3 reads CASSQPPGLGTDTQYF. CDR3 in DNA: TGTGCCAGCAGCCAACCACCGGGACTTGGCACAGATACGCAGTATTTT.

For this clone: Other DNA sequences from this sample encode an identical CDR3 as well. The chain combines TRBV7-2 with TRBJ1-1; TRBD1 matches at 7 bases. CDR1 is SGHTA, CDR2 FQGNSA, per germline. The CDR3 is 15 residues long. V shed 1 base and J 0 bases; nucleotides not matched to a gene: 2. The DNA for the CDR3 is TGTGCCAGCAGCTTAGGGGGGACAGTGAACACTGAAGCTTTCTTT. Translating gives CASSLGGTVNTEAFF.